This entry describes one T cell receptor beta chain. These data originate in a study of blood T cell repertoires in COVID-19. In the study overall: Sites across the United States, Italy and Spain contributed samples from acute and convalescent COVID-19.

Per the authors' pipeline: Reference gene primer amplification gave estimated nucleated cell counts. TCRdb keeps only in-frame clones here, not all; method: immunoSEQ multiplex PCR. That table is the source of V, J and clone size, and D and trimming were worked out from the DNA. The table has about 87,000 clones, 70% to 85% seen once. The sequence derives from a woman of 80 years or more with COVID-19, enrolled during active disease. Sequencing used peripheral blood.

CDR3 sequence (DNA): TGCGCCAGCAGCCAAGATGTTGGCTTCAGCTCCTACAATGAGCAGTTCTTC. Protein: CASSQDVGFSSYNEQFF. This sequence joins TRBV4-3 and TRBJ2-1, with D unclear. The CDR3 spans 17 residues. Trimming pared 0 bases from V and 0 bases from J, leaving 12 bases between. In germline, CDR1 is LGHNA, CDR2 YSLEER.